The entry below describes one T cell receptor (beta chain). Seattle-derived patients entered the study during active infection and were followed longitudinally. Per the germline V gene, CDR1 is SGDLS and CDR2 is YYNGEE. The CDR3 consists of 13 residues. V lost 0 bases and J lost 5, with 8 bases in between. This specimen belongs to a study of blood T cell repertoires in COVID-19. Produced via immunoSEQ multiplex PCR; TCRdb's table is partial and in-frame only. This sample carries 250,000 to 300,000 clones, approximately 89% of them seen once, and the ten largest clones take roughly a tenth. The gene calls are TRBV9 and TRBJ1-2, with D possibly being TRBD1 (6 bases). This receptor was identified in a woman between 70 and 85 years old with COVID-19, enrolled during active disease. Material: peripheral blood. As DNA, the CDR3 is TGTGCCAGCAGCGTAGAACAGGGTTATGGCTACACCTTC. This translates into CASSVEQGYGYTF.